This note documents a single T cell receptor beta chain sequence. This sample stems from a study of preoperative IRX-2 immunotherapy in early breast cancer. The treatment: preoperative locoregional IRX-2 cytokine immunotherapy. This phase Ib study tested locoregional IRX-2 cytokine immunotherapy given before surgery. V lost 5 bases and J 3 bases, leaving 16 bases between the germline ends. The CDR3 covers 15 residues. The data were produced by immunoSEQ multiplex PCR, yet TCRdb's version contains in-frame clones alone and is incomplete. In the table there are 25,000 to 35,000 clones, 82% of which are singletons.

This TCR came from a human donor with breast cancer. The chain joins TRBV6-7 to TRBJ1-1; D unclear. TRBV6-7 is marked as an open reading frame, function uncertain. The sample was taken from a patient treated with IRX-2 immunotherapy. Here the CDR3 reads CASSEGWGGYTEAFF. As DNA, the CDR3 is TGTGCCAGCAGTGAAGGATGGGGAGGGTACACTGAAGCTTTCTTT.